This is a list of T cell receptor beta chains from one sample in a study of identical twins. TCRdb analysed the 5' RACE reads with MiXCR anew, one entry per CDR3 protein. The sample holds over 500,000 distinct CDR3 sequences; less than 25% are singletons and the top ten take 0.75% to 0.95%. The data were also submitted as part of a second study, on T cells expressing NK-cell markers.

What was sequenced was CD4+ T cells sorted from blood. Receptors originate from a woman between 18 and 29 years old in good health. Each CDR3 is given with its conserved first and last residue. Each record gives: CDR3 protein, CDR3 DNA, clone size, J gene, V gene, D gene. A D gene is named only where the DNA matches it firmly. For some rows the clone size is stated as once, few or many, or as a class when expanded; others skip it.

cdr3_aa: CSASPGIADTQYF
cdr3_nt: TGCAGTGCTAGCCCCGGAATCGCAGATACGCAGTATTTT
clone_size: few
j_call: TRBJ2-3
v_call: TRBV20-1
d_call: NA

cdr3_aa: CASSVARDRVSSGANVLTF
cdr3_nt: TGTGCCAGCAGCGTCGCCCGGGACAGAGTTAGCTCTGGGGCCAACGTCCTGACTTTC
clone_size: NA
j_call: TRBJ2-6
v_call: TRBV9
d_call: TRBD1

cdr3_aa: CASSYRLAVSYEQYF
cdr3_nt: TGTGCCAGCAGTTACAGACTAGCGGTCTCCTACGAGCAGTACTTC
clone_size: many
j_call: TRBJ2-7
v_call: TRBV6-2/TRBV6-3
d_call: TRBD2

cdr3_aa: CASSLGLAGGSFEQFF
cdr3_nt: TGTGCCAGCAGCTTAGGTCTAGCGGGAGGCTCCTTCGAGCAGTTCTTC
clone_size: NA
j_call: TRBJ2-1
v_call: TRBV7-6
d_call: TRBD2

cdr3_aa: CASSRDRGLVLTQETQYF
cdr3_nt: TGTGCCAGCAGCCGGGACAGGGGACTAGTTCTGACACAAGAGACCCAGTACTTC
clone_size: NA
j_call: TRBJ2-5
v_call: TRBV5-6
d_call: TRBD1

cdr3_aa: CATSDRTGTDTQYF
cdr3_nt: TGTGCCACCAGTGATCGGACAGGAACAGATACGCAGTATTTT
clone_size: few
j_call: TRBJ2-3
v_call: TRBV24-1
d_call: TRBD1

cdr3_aa: CASGSPTSGRGTIEQFF
cdr3_nt: TGTGCTAGTGGTTCCCCGACTAGCGGGAGGGGTACAATCGAGCAGTTCTTC
clone_size: once
j_call: TRBJ2-1
v_call: TRBV12-5
d_call: TRBD2

cdr3_aa: CSAQGPDSPLHF
cdr3_nt: TGCAGTGCCCAGGGGCCGGATTCACCCCTCCACTTT
clone_size: NA
j_call: TRBJ1-6
v_call: TRBV20-1
d_call: NA

cdr3_aa: CASSKSGVHNEQFF
cdr3_nt: TGTGCCAGCAGTAAAAGCGGGGTTCACAATGAGCAGTTCTTC
clone_size: NA
j_call: TRBJ2-1
v_call: TRBV6-2/TRBV6-3
d_call: TRBD2

cdr3_aa: CASSLWDRGDTIYF
cdr3_nt: TGTGCCAGCAGTTTGTGGGACAGGGGAGACACCATATATTTT
clone_size: few
j_call: TRBJ1-3
v_call: TRBV12-3/TRBV12-4
d_call: TRBD1

cdr3_aa: CASSQDLKRGQQF
cdr3_nt: TGTGCCAGCAGCCAAGATTTGAAGCGAGGCCAACAGTTC
clone_size: many
j_call: TRBJ2-1
v_call: TRBV3-1
d_call: NA

cdr3_aa: CAWSQAIYGYTF
cdr3_nt: TGTGCCTGGAGTCAGGCCATCTATGGCTACACCTTC
clone_size: few
j_call: TRBJ1-2
v_call: TRBV30
d_call: NA

cdr3_aa: CASSLVQGGSYEQYF
cdr3_nt: TGTGCCAGCAGCTTAGTCCAGGGCGGGTCCTACGAGCAGTACTTC
clone_size: NA
j_call: TRBJ2-7
v_call: TRBV7-2
d_call: NA

cdr3_aa: CASSPPPGTSGHNEQFF
cdr3_nt: TGTGCCAGCAGTCCCCCTCCCGGGACTAGCGGGCACAATGAGCAGTTCTTC
clone_size: many
j_call: TRBJ2-1
v_call: TRBV12-3/TRBV12-4
d_call: TRBD2

cdr3_aa: CASYHRGGTEAFF
cdr3_nt: TGTGCCAGTTACCACCGAGGGGGCACTGAAGCTTTCTTT
clone_size: NA
j_call: TRBJ1-1
v_call: TRBV7-9
d_call: NA

cdr3_aa: CSASAYPGVTQYF
cdr3_nt: TGCAGTGCTAGCGCCTACCCCGGAGTTACGCAGTATTTT
clone_size: NA
j_call: TRBJ2-3
v_call: TRBV20-1
d_call: NA

cdr3_aa: CSARDPGGGGEKLFF
cdr3_nt: TGCAGTGCTAGAGATCCGGGAGGGGGTGGAGAAAAACTGTTTTTT
clone_size: few
j_call: TRBJ1-4
v_call: TRBV20-1
d_call: NA

cdr3_aa: CSASTRTGTDTQYF
cdr3_nt: TGCAGTGCTAGTACTCGCACCGGCACAGATACGCAGTATTTT
clone_size: few
j_call: TRBJ2-3
v_call: TRBV20-1
d_call: NA

cdr3_aa: CAIWDNEKLFF
cdr3_nt: TGTGCCATTTGGGATAATGAAAAACTGTTTTTT
clone_size: NA
j_call: TRBJ1-4
v_call: TRBV7-9
d_call: NA

cdr3_aa: CSASRENEQYF
cdr3_nt: TGCAGTGCTAGTAGAGAGAACGAGCAGTACTTC
clone_size: NA
j_call: TRBJ2-7
v_call: TRBV20-1
d_call: NA

cdr3_aa: CASSLRTAEQYF
cdr3_nt: TGTGCCAGCAGCTTGAGGACAGCCGAGCAGTACTTC
clone_size: few
j_call: TRBJ2-7
v_call: TRBV5-5
d_call: NA

cdr3_aa: CASSLGTSGLTSYNEQFF
cdr3_nt: TGTGCCAGCAGCCTAGGGACTAGCGGTCTCACTTCCTACAATGAGCAGTTCTTC
clone_size: NA
j_call: TRBJ2-1
v_call: TRBV9
d_call: TRBD2

cdr3_aa: CASILAGTEYNEQFF
cdr3_nt: TGTGCCAGCATCCTAGCCGGGACAGAGTACAATGAGCAGTTCTTC
clone_size: NA
j_call: TRBJ2-1
v_call: TRBV6-1
d_call: TRBD1

cdr3_aa: CSGTTFLETQYF
cdr3_nt: TGCAGCGGGACCACTTTTCTAGAGACCCAGTACTTC
clone_size: NA
j_call: TRBJ2-5
v_call: TRBV29-1
d_call: NA

cdr3_aa: CASTKGSSYNEQFF
cdr3_nt: TGTGCCAGCACCAAGGGGAGCTCCTACAATGAGCAGTTCTTC
clone_size: many
j_call: TRBJ2-1
v_call: TRBV6-1
d_call: NA

cdr3_aa: CASSRAGTSGRSEQFF
cdr3_nt: TGTGCCAGCAGCCGCGCTGGGACTAGCGGGAGGAGTGAGCAGTTCTTC
clone_size: few
j_call: TRBJ2-1
v_call: TRBV6-1
d_call: TRBD2

cdr3_aa: CAILPDGGNQPQHF
cdr3_nt: TGTGCCATTCTACCTGACGGGGGCAATCAGCCCCAGCATTTT
clone_size: NA
j_call: TRBJ1-5
v_call: TRBV10-3
d_call: NA

cdr3_aa: CAIGKGVNEQFF
cdr3_nt: TGTGCCATCGGGAAGGGGGTCAATGAGCAGTTCTTC
clone_size: NA
j_call: TRBJ2-1
v_call: TRBV10-3
d_call: NA

cdr3_aa: CASSPNNRDTEAFF
cdr3_nt: TGTGCCAGCAGCCCGAACAACAGGGACACTGAAGCTTTCTTT
clone_size: NA
j_call: TRBJ1-1
v_call: TRBV13
d_call: NA

cdr3_aa: CASHPSGRPYNEQFF
cdr3_nt: TGTGCCAGCCACCCAAGCGGGAGGCCCTACAATGAGCAGTTCTTC
clone_size: NA
j_call: TRBJ2-1
v_call: TRBV25-1
d_call: TRBD2

cdr3_aa: CASSLAQRESEQFF
cdr3_nt: TGTGCCAGCAGCTTAGCGCAACGGGAGAGTGAGCAGTTCTTC
clone_size: few
j_call: TRBJ2-1
v_call: TRBV7-8
d_call: NA

cdr3_aa: CASSTGTAYEQYF
cdr3_nt: TGTGCCAGCAGTACCGGGACAGCTTACGAGCAGTACTTC
clone_size: many
j_call: TRBJ2-7
v_call: TRBV6-1
d_call: TRBD1

cdr3_aa: CSARVLGDLNIQYF
cdr3_nt: TGCAGTGCTAGAGTCCTAGGGGACCTGAACATTCAGTACTTC
clone_size: NA
j_call: TRBJ2-4
v_call: TRBV20-1
d_call: NA

cdr3_aa: CASSFGGTKDTQYF
cdr3_nt: TGTGCCAGCAGCTTCGGGGGGACTAAAGATACGCAGTATTTT
clone_size: few
j_call: TRBJ2-3
v_call: TRBV7-9
d_call: TRBD2

cdr3_aa: CASTSGGTGELFF
cdr3_nt: TGTGCCAGCACCTCGGGGGGAACCGGGGAGCTGTTTTTT
clone_size: NA
j_call: TRBJ2-2
v_call: TRBV27
d_call: TRBD2

cdr3_aa: CASIQSSSGNTIYF
cdr3_nt: TGTGCCAGCATCCAGTCATCCTCTGGAAACACCATATATTTT
clone_size: few
j_call: TRBJ1-3
v_call: TRBV6-1
d_call: NA

cdr3_aa: CSARGLGTGGTEAFF
cdr3_nt: TGCAGTGCTAGAGGCCTCGGGACAGGGGGCACTGAAGCTTTCTTT
clone_size: few
j_call: TRBJ1-1
v_call: TRBV20-1
d_call: TRBD1

cdr3_aa: CASRSTSSGYEQYF
cdr3_nt: TGTGCCAGCAGGTCCACTAGTTCGGGCTACGAGCAGTACTTC
clone_size: once
j_call: TRBJ2-7
v_call: TRBV6-1
d_call: NA

cdr3_aa: CATSRFRLDSSGANVLTF
cdr3_nt: TGTGCCACCAGCAGATTCAGACTAGACAGCTCTGGGGCCAACGTCCTGACTTTC
clone_size: few
j_call: TRBJ2-6
v_call: TRBV15
d_call: NA

cdr3_aa: CASSLIEDYEQYF
cdr3_nt: TGTGCCAGCAGTTTGATTGAAGACTACGAGCAGTACTTC
clone_size: NA
j_call: TRBJ2-7
v_call: TRBV27
d_call: NA

cdr3_aa: CASSPRRGIYEQYF
cdr3_nt: TGTGCCAGCAGCCCAAGGAGGGGAATCTACGAGCAGTACTTC
clone_size: many
j_call: TRBJ2-7
v_call: TRBV7-2
d_call: NA

cdr3_aa: CASMGDYEQYF
cdr3_nt: TGCGCCAGCATGGGGGACTACGAGCAGTACTTC
clone_size: many
j_call: TRBJ2-7
v_call: TRBV5-1
d_call: NA

cdr3_aa: CASSPGATIDGYTF
cdr3_nt: TGTGCCAGCAGCCCAGGGGCCACCATTGATGGCTACACCTTC
clone_size: NA
j_call: TRBJ1-2
v_call: TRBV7-3
d_call: NA

cdr3_aa: CASSRVYEQYF
cdr3_nt: TGTGCCAGCAGCCGGGTTTACGAGCAGTACTTC
clone_size: many
j_call: TRBJ2-7
v_call: TRBV12-3/TRBV12-4
d_call: NA

cdr3_aa: CASSSFGRGLAGGRTNNEQFF
cdr3_nt: TGTGCCAGCAGCTCCTTTGGGCGCGGACTAGCGGGGGGCCGGACTAACAATGAGCAGTTCTTC
clone_size: few
j_call: TRBJ2-1
v_call: TRBV6-2/TRBV6-3
d_call: TRBD2